This T cell receptor beta chain came from a study of shared clonotypes between healthy human individuals. CD45RO-negative, CCR7-positively selected cells formed the naive CD8 fraction, excluding terminally differentiated effector memory CD45RA+ cells. The study enrolled healthy HIV-negative adults without recent acute infections or vaccinations as donors. This CDR3 contains 10 residues. From germline, CDR1 is SGHRS and CDR2 YFSETQ. V lost 4 bases and J lost 5, with 2 bases in between. Assay runs were performed at deep level. Investigators spread the genomic DNA of each subset evenly over several immunoSEQ plates. TCRdb's table, derived via immunoSEQ multiplex PCR, lists solely in-frame clones and lacks some. The table records about 2.1 million clones, 93% of them present only once. Whole-study results and caveats: Sharing across four donors was highest in naive CD4 (around 5%) and lowest in memory CD8 (around 0.4%).

This clone was recorded a few times. Its antigen is not known. The identical CDR3 is also encoded by other nucleotide sequences in the sample. This clonotype was obtained from a man younger than 35 in good health. Some clones in this sample may be carry-over from other donors' samples. The rearrangement joins TRBV5-1 to TRBJ2-3, with D hard to call. The source material was naive CD8+ T cells from PBMCs. The CDR3 sequence: CASSGDTQYF. The CDR3 bases are TGCGCCAGCAGCGGAGATACGCAGTATTTT.